What follows describes a single T cell receptor beta chain. Trimming took 1 base from V and 7 from J, leaving 20 bases between them. This CDR3 comprises 18 residues. The V gene's germline CDR1 is SGHAT and CDR2 FQNNGV. These data are taken from a study of blood T cell repertoires in COVID-19. In the original workflow: Amplification with reference gene primers provided the estimates of nucleated cell counts. Using immunoSEQ multiplex PCR, the repertoire was profiled, and TCRdb retains in-frame clones only, with some absent. The V and J calls and clone size are taken from that table; D and trimming were inferred from the DNA. The repertoire has some 380,000 clones, roughly 90% of them found once; the top ten carry around 2.1%.

The sample consisted of PBMCs or T cells enriched from blood (not recorded which). V gene TRBV11-2 combines with J gene TRBJ1-6; tentative D call: TRBD1 (5 bases). The TCR sequence derives from a woman in her 40s with acute COVID-19. CDR3 nucleotide sequence: TGTGCCAGCAGCTTAGGATACAGGTTTTCTTCATCAAATTCACCCCTCCACTTT. It translates to CASSLGYRFSSSNSPLHF.